The clone carrying this TCR beta chain came up many times. The target antigen is unknown. This sample is drawn from a study of regulatory T cells in long-lasting Graves disease. Relying on iRepertoire HTBI primers and Arm-PCR of CDR3 regions, the team built TCR beta libraries. One entry per CDR3 protein results from TCRdb running MiXCR on the multiplex PCR reads. The sample comprises roughly 450,000 distinct CDR3 sequences, approximately 23% of which are singletons, and about an eighth rests with the top ten. With 7 bases removed from V and 0 bases from J, the gap between germline ends came to 16 bases. The CDR3 extends over 17 amino acids. Germline V lookup: CDR1 MDHEN, CDR2 SYDVKM. Study-level points and caveats: TRBV28, TRBJ1-2 and TRBJ2-5 emerged as the favored segments in persistent disease. Possibly, too few samples lowered accuracy.

The time point denotes: persistent/refractory GD, antithyroid drugs over 5 years with positive TRAb. Making the TCR library involved RNA that had been extracted from PBMCs. Graves' disease diagnosis was established per American Thyroid Association guidelines. V usage is TRBV28 and J usage is TRBJ2-6, with D tentatively TRBD1 or TRBD2 (5 bases each). The source material was peripheral blood mononuclear cells (PBMCs), sampled when the disease was refractory, from a patient treated with antithyroid drugs. The sequence came from a female donor with Graves disease. CDR3 in DNA: TGTGCCAGCACCCTCCGGGACCGCCGCTCTGGGGCCAACGTCCTGACTTTC. Translating gives CASTLRDRRSGANVLTF.